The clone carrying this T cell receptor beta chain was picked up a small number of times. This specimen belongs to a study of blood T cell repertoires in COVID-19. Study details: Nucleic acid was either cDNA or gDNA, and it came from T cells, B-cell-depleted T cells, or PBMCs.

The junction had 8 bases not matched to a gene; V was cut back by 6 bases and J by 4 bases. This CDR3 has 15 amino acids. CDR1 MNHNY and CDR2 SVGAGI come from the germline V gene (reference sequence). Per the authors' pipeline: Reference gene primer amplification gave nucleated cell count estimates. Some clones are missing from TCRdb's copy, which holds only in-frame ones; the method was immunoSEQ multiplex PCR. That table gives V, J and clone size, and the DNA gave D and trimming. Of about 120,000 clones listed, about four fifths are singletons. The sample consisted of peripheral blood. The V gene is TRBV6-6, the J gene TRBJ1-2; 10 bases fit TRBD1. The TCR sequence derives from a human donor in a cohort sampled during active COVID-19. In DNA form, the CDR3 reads TGTGCCAGCAGCCGAGGACAGGGGGGACTCTATGGCTACACCTTC. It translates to CASSRGQGGLYGYTF.